This T cell receptor (beta chain) was captured by sequencing in a study of beta chain features in type 1 diabetes. Expressed TCRB transcripts were sequenced because the isolated RNA had all been reverse transcribed beforehand. Produced via immunoSEQ multiplex PCR; TCRdb's table is partial and in-frame only. The table includes around 400,000 clones, around 13% detected once. The CDR3 spans 13 residues. The germline V gene has CDR1 GTSNPN and CDR2 SVGIG (reference sequence). The ends were cut back, 0 bases at V and 7 bases at J, with 7 bases in the middle. The sequencing sample was made of naive CD4+ T cells from blood. The TCR originated in a man aged 18-30 years in good health. V is TRBV30 and J is TRBJ1-6; D is undetermined. Here the CDR3 reads CAWSVLENSPLHF. The CDR3 coding sequence is TGTGCCTGGAGTGTACTAGAAAATTCACCCCTCCACTTT.